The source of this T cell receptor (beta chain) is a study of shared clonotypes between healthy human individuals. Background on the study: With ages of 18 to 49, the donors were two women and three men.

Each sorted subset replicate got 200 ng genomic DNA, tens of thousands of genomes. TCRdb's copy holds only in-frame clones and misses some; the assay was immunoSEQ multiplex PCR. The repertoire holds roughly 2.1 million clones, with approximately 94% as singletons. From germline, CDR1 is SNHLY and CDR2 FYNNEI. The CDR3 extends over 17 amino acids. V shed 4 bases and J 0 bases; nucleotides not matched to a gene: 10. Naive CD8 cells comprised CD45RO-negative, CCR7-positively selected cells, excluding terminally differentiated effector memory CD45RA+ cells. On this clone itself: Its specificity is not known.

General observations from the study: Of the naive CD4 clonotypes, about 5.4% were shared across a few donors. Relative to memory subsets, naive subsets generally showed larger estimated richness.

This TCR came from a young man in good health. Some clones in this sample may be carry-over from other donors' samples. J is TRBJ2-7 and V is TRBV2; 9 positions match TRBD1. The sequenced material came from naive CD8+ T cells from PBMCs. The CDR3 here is CASSVPGQGSSSYEQYF. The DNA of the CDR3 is TGTGCCAGCAGTGTCCCGGGACAGGGCTCGAGCTCCTACGAGCAGTACTTC.